This TCR beta chain was sequenced for a study of identical twins. Each CDR3 protein gets one entry after TCRdb re-called the 5' RACE reads with MiXCR. The top ten clones hold around 1.5% of a sample with approximately 890,000 distinct CDR3 sequences, approximately 13% of them seen once. Regarding the study as a whole: Models predicted less out-of-frame TCR alpha sharing in monozygotic twins than was found.

For this clonotype: Its target is unknown.

The data also belong to a second study, concerning yellow fever vaccine responses in identical twins.

The specimen sequenced was PBMCs. The clonotype originates from a young woman in good health.

Written as DNA, the CDR3 is TGTGCCATCAGTGCTGGCCTCGCGAACACCGGGGAGCTGTTTTTT. Encoded protein: CAISAGLANTGELFF. The J gene is TRBJ2-2, the V gene TRBV10-3; D is unclear. Per germline, CDR1 ENHRY and CDR2 SYGVKD. Deletions cut 4 bases from V and 0 bases from J, with 9 bases between. This CDR3 spans 15 amino acids.